One T cell receptor (beta chain) is described in this entry. Its antigen remains unidentified. Clones were sequenced by immunoSEQ multiplex PCR, and TCRdb holds only the in-frame ones, with some missing. The sample shows 4,000 to 5,000 clones, 64% of them seen only once. This entry comes from a study of early stage breast cancer tumors. Overall study findings and caveats: Most shared enriched TCRB sequences were commonly generated ones. Comparing each tissue with blood distinguished tumor from normal in most of the 16 patients.

CDR1 LNHDA and CDR2 SQIVND come from the germline V gene (reference sequence). The V gene lost 7 bases and the J gene lost 1 base, with 8 bases spanning the gap. The CDR3 loop spans 13 amino acids. The chain is built from TRBV19 and TRBJ1-5; D perhaps matches TRBD1 (5 bases). The TCR sequence derives from a person aged 50 to 59 with breast cancer. The specimen sequenced was breast tumor tissue. The CDR3 is CASTGRSNQPQHF. The CDR3 bases are TGTGCCAGTACAGGGAGAAGCAATCAGCCCCAGCATTTT.